This TCR beta chain was profiled in a study of monozygotic twins with cystic fibrosis. Study results and caveats: Nucleotide-identical clonotype sharing was significantly higher within monozygotic CF twin pairs than between unrelated CF individuals. In this small cohort, shared CDR3 numbers showed no association with age, concordance or disease severity. Clonality was generally low (median roughly 0.01), higher in the most severe patients. Co-twins had the most similar V usage for 13 of 16 pairs, J for 8.

This clone occurred once. Its antigen is not identified. Germline loops: CDR1 MNHEY, CDR2 SVGAGI. The CDR3 consists of 14 residues. Using immunoSEQ multiplex PCR, the repertoire was profiled, and TCRdb retains in-frame clones only, with some absent. This table has roughly 29,000 clones, about 85% appearing once. The receptor was isolated from a girl aged 2-10 years with cystic fibrosis. The chain uses TRBV6-5 and TRBJ1-5; D is possibly TRBD1 (5 bases). The sample comprised blood. CDR3 in DNA: TGTACCGGGCAGGGAGCCCATAGCAATCAGCCCCAGCATTTT. This encodes CTGQGAHSNQPQHF.